What follows are 5 T cell receptor beta chains derived from one specimen sequenced in a study of blood T cell repertoires in COVID-19. Using immunoSEQ multiplex PCR, the repertoire was profiled, and TCRdb retains in-frame clones only, with some absent. The sample gives over 150,000 clones, 84% of which show up once; approximately 7.1% is in the top ten. The sequencing sample was made of peripheral blood. These receptors were obtained from a human donor in a cohort sampled during active COVID-19.

The rearrangement uses TRBV12-5 and TRBJ1-6; TRBD1 matches 12 bases. Germline lookup yields CDR1 LGHNT and CDR2 FRNRAP. The V and J ends lost 4 bases and 9 bases, in that order; junction bases with no gene match: 7. This CDR3 has 16 amino acids. The CDR3 DNA reads as TGTGCTAGTGGTTCCGGGACAGGGGGCGCAGGTTCACCCCTCCACTTT. It encodes CASGSGTGGAGSPLHF.

This clone was observed once. The gene calls are TRBV3-1 (or the pseudogene TRBV3-2) and TRBJ1-2; 11 positions agree with TRBD1. The CDR3 loop spans 17 amino acids. V was clipped by 4 bases and J by 3 bases; unmatched bases: 10. CDR1 is LGHDT, CDR2 YNNKEL, per germline (reference sequence). The CDR3: CASSPWTGGPADYGYTF. The CDR3 DNA follows: TGTGCCAGCAGCCCTTGGACAGGGGGCCCGGCGGACTATGGCTACACCTTC.

This clone is a singleton in its sample. CDR3 region: CASSLQGQGIDEQFF. The CDR3 bases are TGCGCCAGCAGCTTGCAGGGACAGGGGATCGATGAGCAGTTCTTC. The chain recombines TRBV5-1 with TRBJ2-1, with 10 bases lining up with TRBD1. The CDR3 contains 15 residues. The germline gives CDR1 SGHRS, CDR2 YFSETQ. J lost 8 bases, V lost 1 base, and 6 bases had no gene match.

The chain has TRBV2 and TRBJ2-7; TRBD1 is a possible D gene (6 bases). The CDR3 runs 13 residues. CDR1 and CDR2 from the germline V gene are SNHLY and FYNNEI. V gave up 10 bases and J gave up 7 bases, with 20 bases separating them. CDR3 sequence: CATKTGDFNEQYF. The DNA for the CDR3 is TGTGCCACCAAGACAGGAGATTTCAATGAGCAGTACTTC.

The chain carries TRBV7-6 and TRBJ1-4, with 9 positions matching TRBD1. The CDR3 has 16 amino acids. Germline V gives CDR1 SGHVS, CDR2 FNYEAQ. Unmatched junction bases numbered 6, after V lost 4 bases and J lost 3 bases. The CDR3 DNA is TGTGCCAGCAGCTGGGGACAGGGCCTGTCTAATGAAAAACTGTTTTTT. This codes for CASSWGQGLSNEKLFF.